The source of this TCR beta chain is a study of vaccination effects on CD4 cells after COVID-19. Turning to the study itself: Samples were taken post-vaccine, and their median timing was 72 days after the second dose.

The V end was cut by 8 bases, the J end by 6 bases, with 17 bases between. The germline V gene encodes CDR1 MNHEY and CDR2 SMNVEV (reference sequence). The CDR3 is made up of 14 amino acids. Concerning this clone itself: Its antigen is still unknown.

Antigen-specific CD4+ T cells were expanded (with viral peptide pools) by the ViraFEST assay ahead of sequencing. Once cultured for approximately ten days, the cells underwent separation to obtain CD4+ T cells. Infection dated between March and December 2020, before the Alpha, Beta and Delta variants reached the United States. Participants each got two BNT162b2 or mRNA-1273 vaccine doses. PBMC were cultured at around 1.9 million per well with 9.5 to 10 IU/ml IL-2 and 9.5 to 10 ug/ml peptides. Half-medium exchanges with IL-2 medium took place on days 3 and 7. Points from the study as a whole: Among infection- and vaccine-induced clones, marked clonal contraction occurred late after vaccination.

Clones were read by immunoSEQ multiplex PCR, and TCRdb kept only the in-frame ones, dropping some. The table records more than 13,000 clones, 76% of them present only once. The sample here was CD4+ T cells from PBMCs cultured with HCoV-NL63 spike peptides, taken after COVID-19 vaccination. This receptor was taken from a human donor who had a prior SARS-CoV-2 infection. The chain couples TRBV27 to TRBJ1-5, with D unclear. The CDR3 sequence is CASRPAGEVQPQHF. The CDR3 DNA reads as TGTGCCAGCCGCCCGGCCGGCGAAGTTCAGCCCCAGCATTTT.